The 23 T cell receptor beta chains reported below all come from one sample, sequenced in a study of CD8 T cells in Susac syndrome. RNA in amounts of about 0.5 to 1 ug was reverse transcribed with random hexamers. TCRdb recomputed calls from the immunoSEQ multiplex PCR reads with MiXCR, one row per CDR3 protein. The table includes 180,000 or so distinct CDR3 sequences, about 94% detected once. Sequencing was performed on CD4+ T cells from PBMCs. These receptor sequences come from a human donor with Susac syndrome.

The CDR3 is CASASPGTGETQYF. The CDR3, as DNA: TGTGCCAGCGCTAGCCCCGGGACTGGAGAGACCCAGTACTTC. The chain has TRBV6-2 or TRBV6-3 and TRBJ2-5; TRBD2 is a possible D gene (6 bases). The V and J ends lost 8 bases and 4 bases respectively, with 17 bases between them. Germline V CDR1 and CDR2: MNHEY, SVGEGT. This CDR3 contains 14 residues.

For the CDR3, the DNA is TGTGCCAGCAGTCCCCCGGTGGGACAGGGTGAACTCGACGAGCAGTACTTC. Its translation is CASSPPVGQGELDEQYF. V is TRBV28 and J is TRBJ2-7; 9 bases align to TRBD1. V shed 5 bases and J 5 bases; nucleotides not matched to a gene: 16. This CDR3 is built from 17 residues. Germline assignment: CDR1 MDHEN and CDR2 SYDVKM.

This rearrangement joins TRBV4-3 to TRBJ2-1; D unresolved. The CDR3 has 17 residues. Per germline, CDR1 LGHNA and CDR2 YSLEER. Trimming removed 0 bases at V and 0 bases at J, with 12 bases between. CDR3 sequence: CASSQDPPSSSYNEQFF. CDR3 DNA: TGCGCCAGCAGCCAAGATCCCCCGTCCAGCTCCTACAATGAGCAGTTCTTC.

V and J are TRBV12-3 or TRBV12-4 and TRBJ2-5; D is unclear. V was pared by 6 bases and J by 5 bases, with 13 bases between. CDR3 length equals 13 residues. The CDR3 sequence: CASSRNRWETQYF. Written as DNA, the CDR3 is TGTGCCAGCAGCCGGAACCGTTGGGAGACCCAGTACTTC.

V gene TRBV14 combines with J gene TRBJ2-3; D is uncertain. Germline values: CDR1 SGHDN, CDR2 FVKESK. The V gene lost 0 bases and the J gene lost 2 bases, with 21 bases spanning the gap. The CDR3 runs to 19 residues. CDR3 nucleotides: TGTGCCAGCAGCCAAGACGGTAGCCTTTCATGGCGCCACACAGATACGCAGTATTTT. Translated: CASSQDGSLSWRHTDTQYF.

The chain carries TRBV15 and TRBJ2-5; D gene unclear. Germline V lookup: CDR1 LNHNV, CDR2 YYDKDF (reference sequence). This CDR3 is built from 15 residues. Trimming pared 4 bases from V and 7 bases from J, leaving 19 bases between. The DNA of the CDR3 is TGTGCCACCAGCATCCAGACATTCTCCTCCGGGACCCAGTACTTC. Translated: CATSIQTFSSGTQYF.

J is TRBJ1-2 and V is TRBV3-1; 8 nucleotides agree with TRBD1. This CDR3 comprises 16 residues. With V trimmed by 4 bases and J by 1 base, 8 bases remained unmatched. The germline V gene has CDR1 LGHDT and CDR2 YNNKEL (reference sequence). This chain's CDR3 is CASSLPGQGSNYGYTF. DNA for the CDR3: TGTGCCAGCAGCCTCCCCGGACAGGGAAGTAACTATGGCTACACCTTC. The full variable domain, in which reference TRBV3-1 and TRBJ1-2 provide the parts outside the CDR3, is DTAVSQTPKYLVTQMGNDKSIKCEQNLGHDTMYWYKQDSKKFLKIMFSYNNKELIINETVPNRFSPKSPDKAHLNLHINSLELGDSAVYFCASSLPGQGSNYGYTFGSGTRLTVV.

The rearrangement links TRBV29-1 to TRBJ2-7; 7 bases agree with TRBD1. J gave up 0 bases and V 4 bases, and 3 bases lay outside the gene matches. In germline, CDR1 is SQVTM, CDR2 ANQGSEA. The CDR3 totals 13 residues. The DNA of the CDR3 is TGCAGCGTTGGGGACAGTCGCTCCTACGAGCAGTACTTC. Translating it yields CSVGDSRSYEQYF.

The chain joins TRBV30 to TRBJ1-2; no definite D call. The V and J ends lost 8 bases and 5 bases respectively, with 9 bases between them. Germline V gives CDR1 GTSNPN, CDR2 SVGIG (reference sequence). This CDR3 spans 10 amino acids. The CDR3 nucleotides are TGTGCCCTCAGAGGGTATGGCTACACCTTC. Residues: CALRGYGYTF.

The chain is built from TRBV5-1 and TRBJ2-7, with 7 bases matching TRBD2. The CDR3 runs 14 residues. Germline V lookup: CDR1 SGHRS, CDR2 YFSETQ. V lost 2 bases and J lost 0; bases outside the gene matches: 2. The CDR3 loop reads CASSFGGSSYEQYF. CDR3 coding DNA: TGCGCCAGCAGCTTCGGCGGGAGCTCCTACGAGCAGTACTTC.

The chain couples TRBV20-1 to TRBJ2-2, with D unresolved. With 5 bases removed from V and 6 bases from J, the gap between germline ends came to 13 bases. This CDR3 comprises 13 residues. The V gene's germline CDR1 is DFQATT and CDR2 SNEGSKA (reference sequence). The CDR3 coding sequence is TGCAGTGCTGTAGAGTGGAGAGCCGGGGAGCTGTTTTTT. Its protein product is CSAVEWRAGELFF.

This chain links TRBV28 with TRBJ2-5; D possibly corresponds to TRBD2 (6 bases). This CDR3 comprises 14 residues. Deletions cut 8 bases from V and 3 bases from J, with 16 bases between. Germline V gene data show CDR1 as MDHEN and CDR2 as SYDVKM. The CDR3 sequence is CASSRGAGKETQYF. DNA for the CDR3: TGTGCCAGCTCTCGCGGGGCAGGTAAAGAGACCCAGTACTTC.

In regard to this clonotype: An end of the junction differs from the germline gene, which may be a read error. CDR3 protein: CASRLGQRTDTQYF. CDR3 nucleotides: TGTGCCAGCAGATTAGGGCAGCGCACAGATACGCAGTATTTT. This chain uses TRBV7-9 with TRBJ2-3; D gene uncertain. Germline assignment: CDR1 SEHNR and CDR2 FQNEAQ (reference sequence). The CDR3 runs 14 residues.

The chain has TRBV3-1 and TRBJ2-1; the match to TRBD2 covers 8 bases. Germline V gene sequence: CDR1 LGHDT, CDR2 YNNKEL (reference sequence). The CDR3 sequence is 17 residues long. Unmatched junction bases numbered 8, after V lost 2 bases and J lost 2 bases. Written as DNA, the CDR3 is TGTGCCAGCAGCCAATCCCCCCTGCGGGGGGCCTACAATGAGCAGTTCTTC. Its translation: CASSQSPLRGAYNEQFF.

The V call is TRBV20-1, the J call TRBJ2-3; weak D call: TRBD2 (5 bases). Trimming removed 3 bases from V and 1 base from J, with 8 bases in between. Per germline, CDR1 DFQATT and CDR2 SNEGSKA (reference sequence). This CDR3 has 13 amino acids. CDR3 protein: CSAREAGTDTQYF. The CDR3 nucleotides read TGCAGTGCTAGGGAAGCGGGCACAGATACGCAGTATTTT.

In this sample, this clonotype turned up once. The V call is TRBV29-1, the J call TRBJ1-1; unclear D gene. The CDR3 length is 12 residues. With 6 bases removed from V and 0 bases from J, the gap between germline ends came to 8 bases. In germline, CDR1 is SQVTM, CDR2 ANQGSEA. The CDR3 is CSVDAMNTEAFF. DNA for the CDR3: TGCAGCGTCGATGCTATGAACACTGAAGCTTTCTTT.

This clonotype was seen a handful of times. This chain joins TRBV28 and TRBJ2-7; the D is unclear. The CDR3 consists of 11 residues. The V end was cut by 5 bases, the J end by 3 bases, with 5 bases between. Germline CDR1 is MDHEN and CDR2 is SYDVKM. This CDR3 is CASSPNYEQYF. The CDR3 DNA reads as TGTGCCAGCAGTCCAAACTACGAGCAGTACTTC.

The chain employs TRBV20-1 and TRBJ2-3; 12 bases are a match to TRBD2. The CDR3 sequence is 16 residues long. From germline, CDR1 is DFQATT and CDR2 SNEGSKA (reference sequence). V shed 5 bases, J shed 3 bases, and the junction held 9 bases outside the gene matches. This chain's CDR3 is CSAPRRTSGITDTQYF. CDR3 sequence (DNA): TGCAGTGCTCCACGTCGGACTAGCGGGATAACAGATACGCAGTATTTT.

This chain links TRBV20-1 with TRBJ2-3; 10 nucleotides match TRBD2. CDR1 is DFQATT and CDR2 is SNEGSKA in the germline V gene (reference sequence). The CDR3 sequence is 15 residues long. Losses at the gene ends were 1 base for V and 5 bases for J; bases not matched to a gene: 6. This CDR3 is CSARGSGGVLDTQYF. The CDR3 coding sequence is TGCAGTGCTAGAGGAAGCGGGGGGGTCTTAGATACGCAGTATTTT.

This clonotype has a single count. This chain connects TRBV20-1 to TRBJ2-7; D is uncertain. This CDR3 has 13 residues. V was cut by 5 bases and J by 3 bases, with 14 bases left in between. The germline V gene has CDR1 DFQATT and CDR2 SNEGSKA (reference sequence). The CDR3 region is CSAPPIEFYEQYF. CDR3 in DNA: TGCAGTGCTCCCCCTATCGAATTCTACGAGCAGTACTTC.

The chain links TRBV20-1 to TRBJ2-1; 13 bases agree with TRBD2. V dropped 6 bases and J dropped 0; count of bases not matched to a gene: 8. The germline gives CDR1 DFQATT, CDR2 SNEGSKA (reference sequence). The CDR3 spans 17 residues. Here the CDR3 reads CSATPGLAGNSYNEQFF. CDR3 nucleotides: TGCAGTGCGACTCCGGGACTAGCGGGGAACTCCTACAATGAGCAGTTCTTC.

The genes are TRBV30 and TRBJ2-3, with 7 bases that match TRBD1. The V gene end was trimmed by 0 bases and the J gene end by 0 bases; junction bases not matched to a gene: 12. Germline values: CDR1 GTSNPN, CDR2 SVGIG (reference sequence). CDR3 size: 18 residues. CDR3 residues: CAWSVQGQLKASTDTQYF. In nucleotides, the CDR3 is TGTGCCTGGAGTGTACAGGGACAGCTCAAAGCTAGCACAGATACGCAGTATTTT.

This chain connects TRBV7-2 to TRBJ1-2, with 8 bases lining up with TRBD1. The CDR3 has 15 amino acids. Per germline, CDR1 SGHTA and CDR2 FQGNSA. The junction had 3 bases not matched to a gene; V was cut back by 3 bases and J by 0 bases. This CDR3 is CASSFTGGSNYGYTF. Written as DNA, the CDR3 is TGTGCCAGCAGCTTCACAGGGGGATCTAACTATGGCTACACCTTC.